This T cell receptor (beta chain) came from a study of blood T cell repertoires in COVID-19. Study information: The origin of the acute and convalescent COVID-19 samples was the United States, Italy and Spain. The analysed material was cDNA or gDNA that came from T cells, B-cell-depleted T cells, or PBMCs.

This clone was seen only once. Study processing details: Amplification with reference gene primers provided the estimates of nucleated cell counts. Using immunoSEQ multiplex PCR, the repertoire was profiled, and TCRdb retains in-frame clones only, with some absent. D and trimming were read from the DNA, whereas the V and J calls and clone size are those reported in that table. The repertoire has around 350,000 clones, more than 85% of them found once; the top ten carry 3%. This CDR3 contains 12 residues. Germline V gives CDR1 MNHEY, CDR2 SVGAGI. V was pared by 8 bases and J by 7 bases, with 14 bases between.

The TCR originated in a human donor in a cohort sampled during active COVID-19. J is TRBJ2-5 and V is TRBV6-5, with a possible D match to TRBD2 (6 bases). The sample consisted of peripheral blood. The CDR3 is CASVTLEGTQYF. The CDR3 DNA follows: TGTGCCAGCGTAACCCTGGAGGGGACCCAGTACTTC.